A single sample gave rise to the 6 T cell receptor beta chains below, sequenced in a study of blood T cell repertoires in COVID-19. Sequenced by immunoSEQ multiplex PCR; TCRdb stores in-frame clones only, minus some. Here the sample spans fewer than 300,000 clones, around 85% being singletons. Sequenced material: PBMCs or T cells enriched from blood (not recorded which). Receptors were obtained from a woman aged 45-60 years who had recovered from COVID-19.

This chain uses TRBV24-1 with TRBJ2-3; 13 nucleotides agree with TRBD2. The germline V gene has CDR1 KGHDR and CDR2 SFDVKD. This CDR3 is built from 15 residues. Germline trimming cut 4 bases from V and 10 bases from J; bases unmatched to any gene: 7. This CDR3 reads CATSESGTSGEAQYF. Written as DNA, the CDR3 is TGTGCCACCAGTGAGTCCGGGACTAGCGGGGAGGCGCAGTATTTT.

The V call is TRBV28, the J call TRBJ2-5; a weak D match, TRBD1 (5 bases). The CDR3 runs to 16 residues. Per germline, CDR1 MDHEN and CDR2 SYDVKM. Trimming stripped 2 bases from V and 5 bases from J, with 18 bases between. The CDR3 region is CASSLGASRRRETQYF. The CDR3 DNA reads TGTGCCAGCAGTTTAGGGGCCTCGCGGCGTAGGGAGACCCAGTACTTC.

The genes are TRBV5-1 and TRBJ2-3; tentative D call: TRBD2 (5 bases). Germline values: CDR1 SGHRS, CDR2 YFSETQ. Trimming left V 4 bases short and J 4 bases short, with 22 bases between. The CDR3 spans 17 residues. The CDR3 DNA sequence: TGCGCCAGCAGCCAATCCAATCGAGGGCGTCCGGCAGATACGCAGTATTTT. Translation: CASSQSNRGRPADTQYF. Drawing the rest from reference TRBV5-1 and TRBJ2-3, the complete variable domain is KAGVTQTPRYLIKTRGQQVTLSCSPISGHRSVSWYQQTPGQGLQFLFEYFSETQRNKGNFPGRFSGRQFSNSRSEMNVSTLELGDSALYLCASSQSNRGRPADTQYFGPGTRLTVL.

V and J are TRBV3-1 (or the pseudogene TRBV3-2) and TRBJ1-1; tentative D call: TRBD1 (5 bases). The CDR3 loop spans 15 amino acids. Germline V gene sequence: CDR1 LGHDT, CDR2 YNNKEL (reference sequence). The V and J ends lost 1 base and 2 bases respectively, with 11 bases between them. Here the CDR3 DNA reads TGTGCCAGCAGCCAAGGGGTTGGGGCTAACACTGAAGCTTTCTTT. It translates to CASSQGVGANTEAFF.

This clone was counted only a few times. V gene TRBV25-1 combines with J gene TRBJ1-1; D remains unclear. The germline gives CDR1 MGHDK, CDR2 SYGVNS. Trimming took 5 bases from V and 0 from J, leaving 10 bases between them. This CDR3 region has 14 residues. The CDR3 region has the DNA TGTGCCAGCAGTCCGTCGACACTGAACACTGAAGCTTTCTTT. Its translation is CASSPSTLNTEAFF.

This chain connects TRBV6-4 to TRBJ2-1; no clear D. From germline, CDR1 is MRHNA and CDR2 SNTAGT. There are 13 residues in the CDR3. V was pared by 2 bases and J by 13 bases, with 15 bases between. The CDR3 DNA reads TGTGCCAGCAGTGACCGCGCTACGGGTCCACAGTTCTTC. Its translation: CASSDRATGPQFF.